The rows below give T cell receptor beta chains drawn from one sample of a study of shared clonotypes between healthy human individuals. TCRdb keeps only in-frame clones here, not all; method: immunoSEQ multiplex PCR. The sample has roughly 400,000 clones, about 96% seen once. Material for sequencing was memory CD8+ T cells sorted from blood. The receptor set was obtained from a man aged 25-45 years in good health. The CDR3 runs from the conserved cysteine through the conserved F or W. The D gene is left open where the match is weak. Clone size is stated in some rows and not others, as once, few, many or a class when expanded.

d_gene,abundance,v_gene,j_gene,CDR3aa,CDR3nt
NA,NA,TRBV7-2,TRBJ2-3,CASSLRQVGADTQYF,TGTGCCAGCAGCTTACGACAGGTCGGCGCAGATACGCAGTATTTT
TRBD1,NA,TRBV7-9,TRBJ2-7,CASSHRGSYEQYF,TGTGCCAGCAGCCACAGGGGGTCCTACGAGCAGTACTTC
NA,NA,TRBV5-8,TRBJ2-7,CASSLVEQYF,TGTGCCAGCAGCTTAGTCGAGCAGTACTTC
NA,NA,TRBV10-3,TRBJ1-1,CAISAQGGEAFF,TGTGCCATCAGTGCACAAGGGGGTGAAGCTTTCTTT
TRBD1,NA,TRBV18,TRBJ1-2,CASSQGAQDGYTF,TGTGCCAGCTCACAGGGGGCGCAAGATGGCTACACCTTC
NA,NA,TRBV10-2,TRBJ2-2,CASYTVGELFF,TGCGCCAGCTACACTGTCGGGGAGCTGTTTTTT
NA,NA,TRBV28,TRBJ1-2,CASRSGQGYGYTF,TGTGCCAGCCGATCCGGGCAGGGCTATGGCTACACCTTC
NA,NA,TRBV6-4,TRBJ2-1,CASSDSIGAPWTEQFF,TGTGCCAGCAGTGACTCGATAGGGGCCCCCTGGACTGAGCAGTTCTTC
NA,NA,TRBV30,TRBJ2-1,CAWSTKGEQFF,TGTGCCTGGAGTACTAAGGGGGAGCAGTTCTTC
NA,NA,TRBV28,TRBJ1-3,CASSPGSVTGNTIYF,TGTGCCAGCAGCCCAGGATCGGTTACTGGAAACACCATATATTTT
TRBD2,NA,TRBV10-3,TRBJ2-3,CATLPSLGLAGADTQYF,TGTGCCACGCTACCCTCCCTCGGACTAGCGGGAGCGGATACGCAGTATTTT
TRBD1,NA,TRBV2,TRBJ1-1,CASGARTGVAEAFF,TGTGCCAGCGGCGCCCGGACAGGGGTCGCTGAAGCTTTCTTT
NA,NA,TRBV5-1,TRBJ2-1,CASSLLELVLTNEQFF,TGCGCCAGCAGCTTATTAGAATTGGTACTGACCAATGAGCAGTTCTTC
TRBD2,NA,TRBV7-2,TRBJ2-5,CASSSGTSGSVFGETQYF,TGTGCCAGCAGCTCAGGGACTAGCGGGAGTGTGTTCGGAGAGACCCAGTACTTC
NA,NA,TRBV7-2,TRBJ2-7,CASRTGLLGHEQYF,TGTGCCAGCAGGACGGGACTTTTAGGGCACGAGCAGTACTTC
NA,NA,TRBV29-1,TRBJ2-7,CSVEGIGEQYF,TGCAGCGTTGAAGGGATAGGGGAGCAGTACTTC
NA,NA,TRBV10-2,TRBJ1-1,CASSEGGEVYEEAFF,TGCGCCAGCAGTGAAGGCGGGGAGGTTTATGAGGAAGCTTTCTTT
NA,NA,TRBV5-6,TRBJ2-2,CASSHMGELFF,TGTGCCAGCAGCCACATGGGGGAGCTGTTTTTT
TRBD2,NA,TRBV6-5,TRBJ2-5,CASSYSRGETQYF,TGTGCCAGCAGTTACTCGCGGGGGGAGACCCAGTACTTC
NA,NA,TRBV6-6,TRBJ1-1,CASSYDRGQGSAEAFF,TGTGCCAGCAGTTACGATCGGGGGCAGGGTTCGGCTGAAGCTTTCTTT
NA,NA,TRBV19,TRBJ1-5,CASNMRRPNSNQPQHF,TGTGCCAGTAATATGCGACGGCCTAATAGCAATCAGCCCCAGCATTTT
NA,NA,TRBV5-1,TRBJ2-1,CASSPGDSYDEQFF,TGCGCCAGCAGCCCGGGGGACTCTTACGATGAGCAGTTCTTC
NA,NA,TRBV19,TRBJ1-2,CASTPTPSGKSYGYTF,TGTGCCAGTACCCCCACACCCTCAGGGAAGTCGTATGGCTACACCTTC
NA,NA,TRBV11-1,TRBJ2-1,CASSKYNEQFF,TGTGCCAGCAGTAAGTACAATGAGCAGTTCTTC
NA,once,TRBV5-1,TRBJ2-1,CASSLGQTYNEQFF,TGCGCCAGCAGCTTGGGACAGACCTACAATGAGCAGTTCTTC
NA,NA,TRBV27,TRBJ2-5,CASRYIDRPQETQYF,TGTGCCAGCAGATACATCGACAGGCCCCAAGAGACCCAGTACTTC
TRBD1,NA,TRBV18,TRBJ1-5,CASSQRTGENQPQHF,TGTGCCAGCTCACAACGGACAGGGGAAAATCAGCCCCAGCATTTT
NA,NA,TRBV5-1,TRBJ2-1,CASSLAGGNNEQFF,TGCGCCAGCAGCTTGGCCGGGGGTAACAATGAGCAGTTCTTC
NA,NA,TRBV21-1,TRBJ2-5,CASSKRNSRCQLDQETQYF,TGTGCCAGCAGCAAACGGAACTCAAGGTGTCAGCTCGACCAAGAGACCCAGTACTTC
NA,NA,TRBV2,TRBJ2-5,CASGWGPQETQYF,TGTGCCAGCGGGTGGGGCCCCCAAGAGACCCAGTACTTC
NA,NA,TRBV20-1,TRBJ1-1,CNPTAGTEAFF,TGCAACCCGACCGCCGGCACTGAAGCTTTCTTT
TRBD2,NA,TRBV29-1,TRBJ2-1,CSVEPSGSYEQFF,TGCAGCGTTGAACCTAGCGGGAGCTATGAGCAGTTCTTC
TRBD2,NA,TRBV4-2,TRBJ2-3,CASSQPLTPVAGGSGSTDTQYF,TGTGCCAGCAGCCAACCCCTGACCCCCGTAGCGGGAGGCTCGGGTAGCACAGATACGCAGTATTTT
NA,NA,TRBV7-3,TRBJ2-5,CASSLAGTNQETQYF,TGTGCCAGCAGCTTAGCGGGGACAAATCAAGAGACCCAGTACTTC